The 5 T cell receptor beta chains given below trace back to one sample, sequenced in a study of CD8+CD57+ T cells in acquired aplastic anemia. Selection for sequencing was limited to patients who had shown CD8+CD57+ cell expansion by flow cytometry. Genomic DNA provided the template from which TCR beta VDJ and CDR3 profiles were obtained. TCRdb processed the reads anew with MiXCR; each CDR3 protein has one entry. The data show 160,000 or so distinct CDR3 sequences, 71% seen once. Sequenced: sorted CD4+, CD8+, or CD8+CD57+ T cells (not recorded which) from PBMCs. The origin of the receptors is a human donor with aplastic anemia.

This clonotype was seen once. The V gene is TRBV20-1, the J gene TRBJ2-7; TRBD2 agrees at 8 bases. V lost 1 base and J lost 0; bases outside the gene matches: 5. The germline V gene has CDR1 DFQATT and CDR2 SNEGSKA (reference sequence). The CDR3 is made up of 15 amino acids. As DNA, the CDR3 is TGCAGTGCTAGAGCCCTACTAGCGGACTCCTACGAGCAGTACTTC. Translating it yields CSARALLADSYEQYF.

This clonotype has more than one count but fewer than ten. The genes are TRBV12-5 and TRBJ1-1; no firm D call. This CDR3 comprises 13 residues. Trimming stripped 6 bases from V and 0 bases from J, with 8 bases between. The germline V gene encodes CDR1 LGHNT and CDR2 FRNRAP. The CDR3 DNA reads as TGTGCTAGTGGCCAGACTGTGAACACTGAAGCTTTCTTT. It yields the protein CASGQTVNTEAFF.

The V gene is TRBV4-1, the J gene TRBJ2-1; D is undetermined. Trimming removed 1 base at V and 7 bases at J, with 5 bases between. Germline values: CDR1 MGHRA, CDR2 YSYEKL. The CDR3 runs to 12 residues. CDR3 nucleotide sequence: TGCGCCAGCAGCCAAGTCGTGAATGAGCAGTTCTTC. Translating gives CASSQVVNEQFF.

The chain couples TRBV5-1 to TRBJ2-3, with unresolved D. V lost 1 base to trimming and J lost 4 bases, with 10 bases between them. Looked up from germline, CDR1 is SGHRS and CDR2 is YFSETQ. The CDR3 totals 14 residues. The CDR3 is CASSLSWGSDTQYF. In nucleotides, the CDR3 is TGCGCCAGCAGCTTGAGTTGGGGATCAGATACGCAGTATTTT.

V usage is TRBV9 and J usage is TRBJ2-7; 15 positions agree with TRBD2. Germline-derived CDR1 and CDR2 are SGDLS and YYNGEE. V lost 4 bases, J lost 3 bases, and 5 bases stayed unmatched. The length of the CDR3 is 16 residues. The CDR3, as DNA: TGTGCCAGCAGCACAGGGACTAGCGGGGGGTACTACGAGCAGTACGTC. This encodes CASSTGTSGGYYEQYV.